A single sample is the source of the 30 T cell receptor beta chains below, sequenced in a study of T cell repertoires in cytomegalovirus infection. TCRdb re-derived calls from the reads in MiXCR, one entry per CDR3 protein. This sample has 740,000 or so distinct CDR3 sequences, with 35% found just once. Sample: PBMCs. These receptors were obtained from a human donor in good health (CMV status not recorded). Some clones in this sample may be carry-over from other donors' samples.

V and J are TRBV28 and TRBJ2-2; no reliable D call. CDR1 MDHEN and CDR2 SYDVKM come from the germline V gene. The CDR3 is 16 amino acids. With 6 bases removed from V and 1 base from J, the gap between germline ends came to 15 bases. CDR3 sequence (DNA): TGTGCCAGCAGCCCGGTTAGGGCGTTGAACACCGGGGAGCTGTTTTTT. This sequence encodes CASSPVRALNTGELFF.

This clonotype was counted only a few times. The CDR3 bases are TGTGCGACGGGCCTCTCTGGAAACACCATATATTTT. Its protein is CATGLSGNTIYF. The chain couples TRBV19 to TRBJ1-3; D ambiguous. The CDR3 length is 12 residues. CDR1 and CDR2 from the germline V gene are LNHDA and SQIVND (reference sequence).

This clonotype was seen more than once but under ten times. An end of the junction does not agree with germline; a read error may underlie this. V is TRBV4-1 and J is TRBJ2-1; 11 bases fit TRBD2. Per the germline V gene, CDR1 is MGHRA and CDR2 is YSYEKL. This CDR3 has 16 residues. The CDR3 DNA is TGTGCCAGCAGCCAAGTTAGCGGGGGGGCCTACAATGAGCAGTTCTTC. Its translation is CASSQVSGGAYNEQFF.

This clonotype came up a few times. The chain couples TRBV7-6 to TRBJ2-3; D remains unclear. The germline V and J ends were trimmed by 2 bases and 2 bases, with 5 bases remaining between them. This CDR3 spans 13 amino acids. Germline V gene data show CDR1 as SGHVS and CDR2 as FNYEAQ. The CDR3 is CASSLQPTDTQYF. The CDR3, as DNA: TGTGCCAGCAGCTTACAACCCACAGATACGCAGTATTTT.

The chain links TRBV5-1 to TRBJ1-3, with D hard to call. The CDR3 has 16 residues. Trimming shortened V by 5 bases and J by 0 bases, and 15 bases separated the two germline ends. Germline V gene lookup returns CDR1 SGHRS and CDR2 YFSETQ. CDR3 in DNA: TGCGCCAGCAGTGATGGAGGCGCCTACTCTGGAAACACCATATATTTT. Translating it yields CASSDGGAYSGNTIYF.

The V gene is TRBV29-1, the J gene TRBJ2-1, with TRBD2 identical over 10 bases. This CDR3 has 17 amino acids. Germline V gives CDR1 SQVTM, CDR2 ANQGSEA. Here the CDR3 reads CSFQGLAAGSSYNEQFF. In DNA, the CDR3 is TGCAGTTTCCAAGGACTAGCGGCTGGGAGCTCCTACAATGAGCAGTTCTTC.

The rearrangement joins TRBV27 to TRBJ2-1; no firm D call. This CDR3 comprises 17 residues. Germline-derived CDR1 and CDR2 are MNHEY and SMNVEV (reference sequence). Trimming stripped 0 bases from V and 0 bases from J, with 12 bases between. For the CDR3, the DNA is TGTGCCAGCAGTTTATCAATGGCGTTAGGCTCCTACAATGAGCAGTTCTTC. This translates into CASSLSMALGSYNEQFF.

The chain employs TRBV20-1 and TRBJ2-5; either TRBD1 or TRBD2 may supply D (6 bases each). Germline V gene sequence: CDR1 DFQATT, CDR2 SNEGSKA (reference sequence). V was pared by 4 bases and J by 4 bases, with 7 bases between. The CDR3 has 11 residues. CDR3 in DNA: TGCAGTGCTAAGGGGGGAGAGACCCAGTACTTC. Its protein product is CSAKGGETQYF.

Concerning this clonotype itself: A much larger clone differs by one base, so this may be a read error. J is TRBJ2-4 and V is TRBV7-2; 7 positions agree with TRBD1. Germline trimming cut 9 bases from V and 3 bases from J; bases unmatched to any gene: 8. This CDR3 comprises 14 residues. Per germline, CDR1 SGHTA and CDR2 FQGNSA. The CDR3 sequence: CARSLRQGKNIQYF. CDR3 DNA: TGTGCCAGAAGCCTGAGACAGGGCAAAAACATTCAGTACTTC.

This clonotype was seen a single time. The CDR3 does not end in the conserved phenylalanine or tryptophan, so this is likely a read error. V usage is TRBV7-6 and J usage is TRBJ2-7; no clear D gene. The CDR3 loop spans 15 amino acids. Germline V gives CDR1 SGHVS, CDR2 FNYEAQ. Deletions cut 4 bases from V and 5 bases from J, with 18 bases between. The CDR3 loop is CASSSTHPNGNEQYS. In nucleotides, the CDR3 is TGTGCCAGCAGCTCCACCCACCCAAACGGCAACGAGCAGTACTCC.

CDR3 sequence: CASSYSTFNNEQFF. Written as DNA, the CDR3 is TGTGCCAGCAGTTACTCGACTTTCAACAATGAGCAGTTCTTC. The chain links TRBV6-2 or TRBV6-3 to TRBJ2-1; D remains unclear. The CDR3 sequence is 14 residues long. The ends were cut back, 0 bases at V and 5 bases at J, with 8 bases in the middle. Germline loops: CDR1 MNHEY, CDR2 SVGEGT.

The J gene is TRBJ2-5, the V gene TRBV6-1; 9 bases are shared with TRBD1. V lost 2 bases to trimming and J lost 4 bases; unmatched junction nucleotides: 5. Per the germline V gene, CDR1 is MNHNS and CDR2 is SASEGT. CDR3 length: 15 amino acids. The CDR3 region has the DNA TGTGCCAGCAGTGAACGGGACAGGGCGGGAGAGACCCAGTACTTC. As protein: CASSERDRAGETQYF.

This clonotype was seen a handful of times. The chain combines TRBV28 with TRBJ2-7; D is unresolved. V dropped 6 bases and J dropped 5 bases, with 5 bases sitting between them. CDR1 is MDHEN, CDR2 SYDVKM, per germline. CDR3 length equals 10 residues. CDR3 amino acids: CASSHDEQYF. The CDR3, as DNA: TGTGCCAGCAGCCACGACGAGCAGTACTTC.

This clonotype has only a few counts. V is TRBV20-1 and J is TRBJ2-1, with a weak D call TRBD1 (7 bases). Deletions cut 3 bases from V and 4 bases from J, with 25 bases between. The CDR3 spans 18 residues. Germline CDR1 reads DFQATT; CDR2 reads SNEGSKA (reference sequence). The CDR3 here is CSARKDYRGPLTYNEQFF. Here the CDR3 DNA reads TGCAGTGCTAGGAAGGACTACAGGGGACCCCTTACTTACAATGAGCAGTTCTTC.

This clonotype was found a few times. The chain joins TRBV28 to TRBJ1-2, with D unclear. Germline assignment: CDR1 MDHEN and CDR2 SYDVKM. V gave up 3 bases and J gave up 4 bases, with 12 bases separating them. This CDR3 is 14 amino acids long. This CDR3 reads CASSFIPTAYGYTF. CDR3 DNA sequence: TGTGCCAGCAGTTTTATCCCCACGGCCTATGGCTACACCTTC.

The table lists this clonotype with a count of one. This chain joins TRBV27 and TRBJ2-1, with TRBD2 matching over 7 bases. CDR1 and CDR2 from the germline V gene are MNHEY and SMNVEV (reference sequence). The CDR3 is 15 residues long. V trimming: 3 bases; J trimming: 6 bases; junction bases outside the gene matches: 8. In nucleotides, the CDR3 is TGTGCCAGCAGTTTTTCGAGCGGGATGGGCAATGAGCAGTTCTTC. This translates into CASSFSSGMGNEQFF.

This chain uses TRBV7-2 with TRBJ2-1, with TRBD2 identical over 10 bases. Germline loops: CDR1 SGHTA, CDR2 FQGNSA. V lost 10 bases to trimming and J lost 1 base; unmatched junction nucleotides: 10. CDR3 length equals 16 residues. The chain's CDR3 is CAILAGGIGSYNEQFF. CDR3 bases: TGTGCCATTTTAGCGGGAGGTATTGGGTCCTACAATGAGCAGTTCTTC.

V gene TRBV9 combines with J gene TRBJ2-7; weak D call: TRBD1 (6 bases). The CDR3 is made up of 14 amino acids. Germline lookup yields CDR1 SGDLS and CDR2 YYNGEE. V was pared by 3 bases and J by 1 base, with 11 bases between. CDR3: CASSGKTGSYEQYF. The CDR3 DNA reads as TGTGCCAGCAGCGGAAAGACAGGTTCCTACGAGCAGTACTTC. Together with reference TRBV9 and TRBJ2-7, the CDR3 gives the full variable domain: DSGVTQTPKHLITATGQRVTLRCSPRSGDLSVYWYQQSLDQGLQFLIQYYNGEERAKGNILERFSAQQFPDLHSELNLSSLELGDSALYFCASSGKTGSYEQYFGPGTRLTVT.

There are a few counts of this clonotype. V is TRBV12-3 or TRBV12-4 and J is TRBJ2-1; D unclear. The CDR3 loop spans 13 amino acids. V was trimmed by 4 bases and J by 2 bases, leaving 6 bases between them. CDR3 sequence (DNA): TGTGCCAGCAGTTACCCCCCCTACAATGAGCAGTTCTTC. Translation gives CASSYPPYNEQFF.

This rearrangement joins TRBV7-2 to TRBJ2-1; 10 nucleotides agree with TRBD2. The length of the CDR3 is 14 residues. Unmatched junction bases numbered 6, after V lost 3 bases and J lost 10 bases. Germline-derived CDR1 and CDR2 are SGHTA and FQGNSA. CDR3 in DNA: TGTGCCAGCAGCTTCAGCGGGGGGGTCCAAGAGCAGTTCTTC. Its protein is CASSFSGGVQEQFF.

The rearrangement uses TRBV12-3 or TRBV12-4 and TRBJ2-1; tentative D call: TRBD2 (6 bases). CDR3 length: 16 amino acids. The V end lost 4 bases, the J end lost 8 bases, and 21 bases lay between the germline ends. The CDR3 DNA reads TGTGCCAGCAGTTCCCCTAGCGCTGGACCGGGCCATGAGCAGTTCTTC. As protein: CASSSPSAGPGHEQFF.

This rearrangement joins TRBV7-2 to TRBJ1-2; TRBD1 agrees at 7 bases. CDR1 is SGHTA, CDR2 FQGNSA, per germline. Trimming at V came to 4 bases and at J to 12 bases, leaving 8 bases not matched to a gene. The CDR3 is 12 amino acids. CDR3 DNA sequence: TGTGCCAGCAGCTCGCAAGGGACAGCCCACACCTTC. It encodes CASSSQGTAHTF.

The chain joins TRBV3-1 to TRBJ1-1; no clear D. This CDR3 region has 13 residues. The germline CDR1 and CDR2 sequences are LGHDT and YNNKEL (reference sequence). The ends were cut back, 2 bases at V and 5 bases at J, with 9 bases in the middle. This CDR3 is CASSQFRRTEAFF. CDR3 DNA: TGTGCCAGCAGCCAATTCCGGCGGACTGAAGCTTTCTTT.

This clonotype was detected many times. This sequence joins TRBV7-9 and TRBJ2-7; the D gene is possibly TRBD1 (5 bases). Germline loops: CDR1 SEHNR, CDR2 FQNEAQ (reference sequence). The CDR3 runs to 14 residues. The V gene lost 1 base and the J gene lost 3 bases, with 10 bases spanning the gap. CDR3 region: CASSLVGVHYEQYF. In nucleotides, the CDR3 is TGTGCCAGCAGCTTAGTAGGGGTTCACTACGAGCAGTACTTC.

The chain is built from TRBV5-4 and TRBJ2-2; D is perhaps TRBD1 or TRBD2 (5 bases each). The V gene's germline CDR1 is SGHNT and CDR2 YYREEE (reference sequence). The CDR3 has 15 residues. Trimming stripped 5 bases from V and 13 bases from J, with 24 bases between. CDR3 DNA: TGTGCCAGCAGACCTCAACCCGGGACGGAGGCAAGGCTGTTTTTT. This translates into CASRPQPGTEARLFF.

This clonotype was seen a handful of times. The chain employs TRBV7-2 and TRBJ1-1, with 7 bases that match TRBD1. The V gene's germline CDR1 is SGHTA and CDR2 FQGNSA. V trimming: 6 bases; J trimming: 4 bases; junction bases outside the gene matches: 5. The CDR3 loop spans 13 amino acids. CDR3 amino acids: CASRYTGATEAFF. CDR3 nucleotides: TGTGCCAGCAGATATACAGGGGCCACTGAAGCTTTCTTT.

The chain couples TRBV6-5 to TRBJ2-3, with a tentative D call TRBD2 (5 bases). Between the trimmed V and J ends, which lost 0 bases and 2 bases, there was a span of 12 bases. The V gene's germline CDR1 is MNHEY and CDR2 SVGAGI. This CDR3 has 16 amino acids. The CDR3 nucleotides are TGTGCCAGCAGTTACTCACTAGTGGAAGACACAGATACGCAGTATTTT. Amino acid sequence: CASSYSLVEDTDTQYF.

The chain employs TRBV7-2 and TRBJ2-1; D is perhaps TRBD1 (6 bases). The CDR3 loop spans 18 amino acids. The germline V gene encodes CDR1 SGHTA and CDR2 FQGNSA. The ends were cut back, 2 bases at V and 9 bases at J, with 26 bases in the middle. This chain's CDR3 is CASSLTGLGWGPASEQFF. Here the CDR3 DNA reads TGTGCCAGCAGCTTAACAGGGTTGGGCTGGGGACCTGCTAGTGAGCAGTTCTTC.

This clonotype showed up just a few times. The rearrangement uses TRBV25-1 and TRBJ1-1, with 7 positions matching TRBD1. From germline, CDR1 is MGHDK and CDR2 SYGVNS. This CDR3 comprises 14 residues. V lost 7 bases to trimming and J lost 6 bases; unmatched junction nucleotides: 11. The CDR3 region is CASKINRGRAEAFF. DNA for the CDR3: TGTGCCAGCAAGATCAACAGGGGCAGGGCTGAAGCTTTCTTT.

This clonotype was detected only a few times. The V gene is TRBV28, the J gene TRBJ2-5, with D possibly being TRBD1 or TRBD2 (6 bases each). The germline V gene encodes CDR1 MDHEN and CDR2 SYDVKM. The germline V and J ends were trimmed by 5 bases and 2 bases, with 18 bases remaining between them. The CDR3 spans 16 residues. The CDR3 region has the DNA TGTGCCAGCAGTGGAACGCTAGGGGGGCTTCAAGAGACCCAGTACTTC. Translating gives CASSGTLGGLQETQYF. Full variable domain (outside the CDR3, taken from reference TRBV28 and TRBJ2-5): DVKVTQSSRYLVKRTGEKVFLECVQDMDHENMFWYRQDPGLGLRLIYFSYDVKMKEKGDIPEGYSVSREKKERFSLILESASTNQTSMYLCASSGTLGGLQETQYFGPGTRLLVL.